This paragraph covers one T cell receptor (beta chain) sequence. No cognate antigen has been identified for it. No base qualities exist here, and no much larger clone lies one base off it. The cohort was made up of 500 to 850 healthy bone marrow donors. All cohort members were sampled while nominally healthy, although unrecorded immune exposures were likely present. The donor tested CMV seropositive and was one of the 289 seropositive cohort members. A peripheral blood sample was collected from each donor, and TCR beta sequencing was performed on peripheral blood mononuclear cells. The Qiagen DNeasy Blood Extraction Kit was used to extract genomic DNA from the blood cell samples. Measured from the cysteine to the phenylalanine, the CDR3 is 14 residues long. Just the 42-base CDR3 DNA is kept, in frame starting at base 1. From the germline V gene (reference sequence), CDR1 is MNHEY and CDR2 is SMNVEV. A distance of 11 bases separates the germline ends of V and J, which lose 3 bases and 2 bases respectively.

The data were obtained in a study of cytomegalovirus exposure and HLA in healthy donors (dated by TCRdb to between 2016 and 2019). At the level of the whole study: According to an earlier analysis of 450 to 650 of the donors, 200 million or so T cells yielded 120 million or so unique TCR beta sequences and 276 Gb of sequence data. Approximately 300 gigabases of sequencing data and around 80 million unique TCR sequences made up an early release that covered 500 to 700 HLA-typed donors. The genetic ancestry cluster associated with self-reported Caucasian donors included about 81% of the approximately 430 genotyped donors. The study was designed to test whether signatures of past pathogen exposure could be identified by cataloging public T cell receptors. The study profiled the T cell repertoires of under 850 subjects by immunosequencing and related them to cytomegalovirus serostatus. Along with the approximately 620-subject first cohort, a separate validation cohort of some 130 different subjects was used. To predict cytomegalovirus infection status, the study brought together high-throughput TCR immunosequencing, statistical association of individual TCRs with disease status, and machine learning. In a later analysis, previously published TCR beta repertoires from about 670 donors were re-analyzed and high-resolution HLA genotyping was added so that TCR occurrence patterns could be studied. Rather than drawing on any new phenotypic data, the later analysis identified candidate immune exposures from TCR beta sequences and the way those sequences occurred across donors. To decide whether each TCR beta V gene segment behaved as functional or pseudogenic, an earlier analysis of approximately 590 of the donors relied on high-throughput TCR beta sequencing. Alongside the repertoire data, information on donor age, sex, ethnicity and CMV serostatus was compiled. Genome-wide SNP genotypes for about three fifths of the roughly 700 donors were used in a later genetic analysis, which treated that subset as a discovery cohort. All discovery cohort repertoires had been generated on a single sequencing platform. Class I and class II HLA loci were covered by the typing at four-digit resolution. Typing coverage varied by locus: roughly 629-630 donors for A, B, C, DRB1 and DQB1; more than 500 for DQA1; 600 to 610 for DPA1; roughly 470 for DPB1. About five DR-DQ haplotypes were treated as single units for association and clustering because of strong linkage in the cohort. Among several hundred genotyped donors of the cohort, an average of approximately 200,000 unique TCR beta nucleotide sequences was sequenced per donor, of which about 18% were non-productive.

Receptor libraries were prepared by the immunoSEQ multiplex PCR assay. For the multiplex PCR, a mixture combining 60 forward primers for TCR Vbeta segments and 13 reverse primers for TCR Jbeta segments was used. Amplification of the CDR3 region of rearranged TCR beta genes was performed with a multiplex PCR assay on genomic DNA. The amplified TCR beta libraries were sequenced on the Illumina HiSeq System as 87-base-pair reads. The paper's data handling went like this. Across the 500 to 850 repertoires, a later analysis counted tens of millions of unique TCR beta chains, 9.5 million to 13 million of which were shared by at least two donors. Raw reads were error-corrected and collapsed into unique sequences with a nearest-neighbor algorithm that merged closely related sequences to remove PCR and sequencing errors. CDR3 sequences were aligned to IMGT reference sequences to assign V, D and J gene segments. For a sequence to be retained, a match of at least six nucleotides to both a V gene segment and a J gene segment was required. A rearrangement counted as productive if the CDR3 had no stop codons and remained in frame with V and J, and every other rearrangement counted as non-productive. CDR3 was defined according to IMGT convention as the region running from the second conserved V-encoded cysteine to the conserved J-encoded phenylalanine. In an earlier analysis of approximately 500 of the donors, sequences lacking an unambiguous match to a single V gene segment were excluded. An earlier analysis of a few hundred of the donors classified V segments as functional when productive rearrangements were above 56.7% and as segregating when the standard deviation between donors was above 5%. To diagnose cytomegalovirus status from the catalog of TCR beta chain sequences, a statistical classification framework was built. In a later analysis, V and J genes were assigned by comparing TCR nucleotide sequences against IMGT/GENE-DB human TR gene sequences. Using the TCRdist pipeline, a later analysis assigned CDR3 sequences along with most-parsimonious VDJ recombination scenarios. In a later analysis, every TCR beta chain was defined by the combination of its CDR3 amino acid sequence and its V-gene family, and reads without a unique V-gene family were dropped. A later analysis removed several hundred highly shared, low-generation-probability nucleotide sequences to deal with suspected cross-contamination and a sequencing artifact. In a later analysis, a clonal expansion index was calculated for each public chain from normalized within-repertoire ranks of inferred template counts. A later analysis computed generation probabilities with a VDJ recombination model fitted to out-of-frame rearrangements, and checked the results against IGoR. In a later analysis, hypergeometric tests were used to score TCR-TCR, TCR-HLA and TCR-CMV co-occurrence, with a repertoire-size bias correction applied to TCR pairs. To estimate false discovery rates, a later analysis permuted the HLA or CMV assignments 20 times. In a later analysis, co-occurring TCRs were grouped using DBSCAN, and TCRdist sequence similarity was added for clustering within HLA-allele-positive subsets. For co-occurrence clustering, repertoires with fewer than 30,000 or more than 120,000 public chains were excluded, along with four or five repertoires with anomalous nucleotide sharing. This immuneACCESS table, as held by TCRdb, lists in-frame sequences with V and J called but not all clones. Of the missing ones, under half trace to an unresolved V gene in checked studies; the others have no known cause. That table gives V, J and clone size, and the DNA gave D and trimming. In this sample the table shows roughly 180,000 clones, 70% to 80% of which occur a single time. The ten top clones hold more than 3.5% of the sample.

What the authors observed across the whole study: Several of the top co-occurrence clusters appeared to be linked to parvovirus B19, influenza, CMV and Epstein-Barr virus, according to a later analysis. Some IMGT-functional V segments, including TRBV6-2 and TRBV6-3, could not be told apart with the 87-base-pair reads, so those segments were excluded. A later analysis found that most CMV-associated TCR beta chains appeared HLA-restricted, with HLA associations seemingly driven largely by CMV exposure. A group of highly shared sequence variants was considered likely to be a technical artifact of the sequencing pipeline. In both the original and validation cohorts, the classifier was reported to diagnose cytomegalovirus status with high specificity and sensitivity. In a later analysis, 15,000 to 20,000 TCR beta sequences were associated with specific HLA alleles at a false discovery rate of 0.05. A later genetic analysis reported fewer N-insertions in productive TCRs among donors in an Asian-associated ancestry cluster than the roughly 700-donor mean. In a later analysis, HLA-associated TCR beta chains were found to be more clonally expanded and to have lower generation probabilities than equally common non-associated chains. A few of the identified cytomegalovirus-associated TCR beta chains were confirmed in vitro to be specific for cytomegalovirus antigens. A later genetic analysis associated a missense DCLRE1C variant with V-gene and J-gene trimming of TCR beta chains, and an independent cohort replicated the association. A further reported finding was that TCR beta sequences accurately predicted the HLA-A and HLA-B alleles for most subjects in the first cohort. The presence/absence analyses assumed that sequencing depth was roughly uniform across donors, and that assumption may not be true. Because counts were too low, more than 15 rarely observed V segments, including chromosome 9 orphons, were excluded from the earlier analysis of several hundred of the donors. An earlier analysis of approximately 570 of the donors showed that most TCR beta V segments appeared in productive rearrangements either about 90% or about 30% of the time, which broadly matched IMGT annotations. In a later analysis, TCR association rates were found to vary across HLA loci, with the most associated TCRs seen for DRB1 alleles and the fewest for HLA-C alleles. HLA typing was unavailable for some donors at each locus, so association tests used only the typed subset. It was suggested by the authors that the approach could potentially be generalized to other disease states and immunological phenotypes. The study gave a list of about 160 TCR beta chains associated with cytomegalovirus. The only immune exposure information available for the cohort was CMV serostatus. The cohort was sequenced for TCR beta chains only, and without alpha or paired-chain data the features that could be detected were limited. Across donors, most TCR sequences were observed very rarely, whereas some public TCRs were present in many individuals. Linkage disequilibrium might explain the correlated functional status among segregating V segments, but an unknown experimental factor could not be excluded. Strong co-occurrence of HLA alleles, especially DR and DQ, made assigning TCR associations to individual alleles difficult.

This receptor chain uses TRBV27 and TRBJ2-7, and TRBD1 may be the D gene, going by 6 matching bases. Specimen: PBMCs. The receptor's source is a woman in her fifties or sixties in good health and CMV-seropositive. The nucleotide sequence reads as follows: TGTGCCAGCAGTTTCAACCGGGACACCTACGAGCAGTACTTC. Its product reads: CASSFNRDTYEQYF.